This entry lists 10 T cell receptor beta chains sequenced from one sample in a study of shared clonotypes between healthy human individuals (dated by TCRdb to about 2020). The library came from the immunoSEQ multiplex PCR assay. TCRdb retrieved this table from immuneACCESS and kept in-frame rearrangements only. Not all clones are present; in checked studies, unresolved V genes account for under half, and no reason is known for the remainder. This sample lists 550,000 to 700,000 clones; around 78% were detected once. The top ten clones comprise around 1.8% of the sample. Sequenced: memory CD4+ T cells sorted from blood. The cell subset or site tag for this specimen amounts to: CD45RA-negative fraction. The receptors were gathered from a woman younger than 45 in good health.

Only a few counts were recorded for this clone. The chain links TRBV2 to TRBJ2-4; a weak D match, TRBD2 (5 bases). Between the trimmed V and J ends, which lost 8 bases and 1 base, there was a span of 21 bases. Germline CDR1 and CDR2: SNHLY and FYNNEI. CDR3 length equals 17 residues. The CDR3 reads CASGNLNGVGAKNIQYF. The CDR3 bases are TGTGCCAGCGGTAATTTGAACGGGGTGGGTGCCAAAAACATTCAGTACTTC.

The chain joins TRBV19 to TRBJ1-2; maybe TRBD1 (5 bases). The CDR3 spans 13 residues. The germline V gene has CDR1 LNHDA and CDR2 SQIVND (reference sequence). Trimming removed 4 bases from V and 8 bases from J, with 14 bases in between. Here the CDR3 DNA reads TGTGCCAGTAGTAACAGGTCAAGGGACGGCTACACCTTC. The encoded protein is CASSNRSRDGYTF.

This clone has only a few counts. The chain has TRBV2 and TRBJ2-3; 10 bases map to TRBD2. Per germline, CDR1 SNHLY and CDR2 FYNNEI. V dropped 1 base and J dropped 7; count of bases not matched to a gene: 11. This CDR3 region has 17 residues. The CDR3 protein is CASSEGYQSSGRYTQYF. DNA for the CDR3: TGTGCCAGCAGTGAAGGGTATCAGTCTAGCGGGAGATATACGCAGTATTTT.

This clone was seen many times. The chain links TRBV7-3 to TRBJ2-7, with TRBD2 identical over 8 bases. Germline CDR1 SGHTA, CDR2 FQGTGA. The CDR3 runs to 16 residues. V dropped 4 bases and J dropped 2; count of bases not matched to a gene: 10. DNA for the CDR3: TGTGCCAGCAGCTCCCAGCGGCTAGCGGGCCCCTACGAGCAGTACTTC. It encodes CASSSQRLAGPYEQYF. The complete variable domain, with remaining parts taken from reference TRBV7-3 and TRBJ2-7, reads GAGVSQTPSNKVTEKGKYVELRCDPISGHTALYWYRQSLGQGPEFLIYFQGTGAADDSGLPNDRFFAVRPEGSVSTLKIQRTERGDSAVYLCASSSQRLAGPYEQYFGPGTRLTVT.

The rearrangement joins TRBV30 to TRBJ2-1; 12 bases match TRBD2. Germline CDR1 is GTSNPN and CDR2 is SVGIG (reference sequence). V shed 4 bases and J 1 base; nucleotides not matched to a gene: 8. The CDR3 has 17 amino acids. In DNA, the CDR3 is TGTGCCTGGAATTGGCTAGCGGGAGGGAGGTCCTACAATGAGCAGTTCTTC. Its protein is CAWNWLAGGRSYNEQFF. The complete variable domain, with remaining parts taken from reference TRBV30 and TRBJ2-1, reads SQTIHQWPATLVQPVGSPLSLECTVEGTSNPNLYWYRQAAGRGLQLLFYSVGIGQISSEVPQNLSASRPQDRQFILSSKKLLLSDSGFYLCAWNWLAGGRSYNEQFFGPGTRLTVL.

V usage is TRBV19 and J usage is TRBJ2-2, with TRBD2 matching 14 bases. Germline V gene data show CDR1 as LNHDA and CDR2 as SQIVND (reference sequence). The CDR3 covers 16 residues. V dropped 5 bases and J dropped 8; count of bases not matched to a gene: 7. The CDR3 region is CASSPRTSGRFGELFF. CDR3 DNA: TGTGCCAGTAGTCCACGGACTAGCGGGAGGTTTGGGGAGCTGTTTTTT.

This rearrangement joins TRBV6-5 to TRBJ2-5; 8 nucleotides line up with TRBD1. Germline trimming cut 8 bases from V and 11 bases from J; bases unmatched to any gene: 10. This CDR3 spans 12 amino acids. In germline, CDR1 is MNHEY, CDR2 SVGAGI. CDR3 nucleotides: TGTGCCAGCTGGACAGGGCTAGGAGAGCAGTACTTC. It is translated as CASWTGLGEQYF.

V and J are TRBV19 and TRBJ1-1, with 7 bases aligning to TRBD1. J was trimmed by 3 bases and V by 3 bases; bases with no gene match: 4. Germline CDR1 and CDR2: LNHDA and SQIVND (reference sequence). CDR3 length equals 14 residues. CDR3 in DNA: TGTGCCAGTAGTATGGGGGACAGTGACACTGAAGCTTTCTTT. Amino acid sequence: CASSMGDSDTEAFF.

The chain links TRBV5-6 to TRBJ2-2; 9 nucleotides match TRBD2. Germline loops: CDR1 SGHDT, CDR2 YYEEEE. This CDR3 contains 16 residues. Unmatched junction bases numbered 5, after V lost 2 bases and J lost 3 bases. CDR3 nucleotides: TGTGCCAGCAGCTTCGTCGCGGGAGGGGACACCGGGGAGCTGTTTTTT. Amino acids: CASSFVAGGDTGELFF.

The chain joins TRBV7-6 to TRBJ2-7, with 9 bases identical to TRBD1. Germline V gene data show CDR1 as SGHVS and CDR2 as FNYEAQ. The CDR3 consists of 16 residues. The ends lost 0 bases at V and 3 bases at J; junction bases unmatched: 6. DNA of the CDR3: TGTGCCAGCAGCTTAGCCCAACCGGGACAGGGCTACGAGCAGTACTTC. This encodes CASSLAQPGQGYEQYF. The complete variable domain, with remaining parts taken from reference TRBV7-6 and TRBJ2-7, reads GAGVSQSPRYKVTKRGQDVALRCDPISGHVSLYWYRQALGQGPEFLTYFNYEAQQDKSGLPNDRFSAERPEGSISTLTIQRTEQRDSAMYRCASSLAQPGQGYEQYFGPGTRLTVT.